Listed below are T cell receptor beta chains from one sample, sequenced in a study of beta chain features in type 1 diabetes. The repertoire was sequenced with immunoSEQ multiplex PCR; TCRdb's copy has only in-frame clones and lacks some. The sample includes 150,000 to 200,000 clones, approximately 8.4% seen only once; the top ten take roughly 2.5%. The source material was central memory CD4+ T cells from blood. The receptor source for this set is a young woman in good health. Both conserved end residues are part of each CDR3.

TRBV19 CASSIGLRTGVENTEAFF
TRBV7-3 CASSLTFENSGANVLTF
TRBV5-4 CASSLVGVQETQYF
TRBV7-3 CASRGPGTGDLYF
TRBV2 CASSEGRGRETQYF
TRBV7-2 CASGGGRGGETQYF
TRBV4-1 CASSQAGTPGTDTQYF
TRBV6-1 CASSERYGYTF
TRBV7-6 CASSLQGYNEQFF
TRBV9 CASSETGTANEKLFF
TRBV6-5 CASSHQPRGLYGYTF
TRBV30 CALTRGRDYGYTF
TRBV7-2 CASSRDYSSYNEQFF
TRBV23-1 CASINQRGNRGEQYF
TRBV27 CASSLSTSETQYF
TRBV6-6 CASSSGGKTQYF
TRBV6-1 CASKGQGTEETQYF
TRBV10-3 CAISGGDGYNEQFF
TRBV7-2 CASSSYGTRGGIQYF
TRBV25-1 CASSGAGTVNTEAFF
TRBV2 CASSEDINTQYF
TRBV6-6 CASTRTVTYDNSPLHF
TRBV5-1 CASRLGQGIQETQYF
TRBV18 CASSDTRDEQFF
TRBV5-1 CASSLGTAGGKNIQYF
TRBV4-1 CASSQDRDSPLHF
TRBV27 CASRDGLATDTQYF
TRBV2 CASRADTESYGYTF
TRBV5-1 CASSFLATDTQYF
TRBV21-1 CASSKGAGQGGTQYF
TRBV11-2 CASSLGSQETQYF
TRBV25-1 CASSVGGGGYTF
TRBV7-3 CASSYRGGDYNEQFF
TRBV30 CAWTVLPHGVYGYTF
TRBV7-9 CASSLGYEARSNQPQHF
TRBV4-1 CASSRLTSGPYNEQFF
TRBV10-3 CASGEGRYQPQHF
TRBV30 CAWSVGDREKLFF
TRBV6-5 CASSYHNRDQGYTF
TRBV2 CASSGGGPLQETQYF
TRBV30 CAWEPGQGGYEQYF
TRBV7-9 CASSSFTGQFGETQYF
TRBV7-7 CASSPGTSGAPNTQYF
TRBV5-1 CASSPPGTGVETQYF
TRBV11-3 CASSLAPGGPNTQYF
TRBV30 CALRFANTGELFF
TRBV4-2 CASSQESGNEKLFF
TRBV7-9 CASTIATGDTEAFF
TRBV9 CASSPGDNFGSNQPQHF
TRBV25-1 CASSSGRRTYNEQFF
TRBV7-6 CASSPDYGTDTQYF
TRBV5-1 CASSLPDSFSGANVLTF
TRBV5-1 CASSSGQGEHEKLFF
TRBV5-4 CASSRDRTGMDYTF
TRBV5-1 CASSLSMGNSPLHF
TRBV7-6 CASSRASGQETQYF